These T cell receptor beta chains were read from a single sample in a study of human T cells and chemical hapten exposure. TCRdb analysed the RACE reads with MiXCR anew, one entry per CDR3 protein. This table has tens of thousands of distinct CDR3 sequences, 12% appearing once. The sample consisted of whole blood, taken in connection with sensitization to the hapten diphenylcyclopropenone (DPC). The receptors were gathered from a man younger than 45 with alopecia areata. Some clones in this sample may be carry-over from other donors' samples. CDR3s include the opening cysteine and the closing phenylalanine or tryptophan. The D gene is left open where the match is weak. A clone size is listed for some rows: how often the clone was seen (once, few, many), or a class if it is expanded.

TRBV27	TRBD1	few	TRBJ1-1	CASSYDRVAFF	TGTGCCAGCAGTTATGACAGGGTAGCTTTCTTT
TRBV4-1	NA	NA	TRBJ2-1	CASSQADSAQFF	TGCGCCAGCAGCCAAGCCGACAGCGCGCAGTTCTTC
TRBV6-4	NA	NA	TRBJ2-1	CASSVRSSYNEQFF	TGTGCCAGCAGTGTCCGCAGCTCCTACAATGAGCAGTTCTTC
TRBV20-1	TRBD1	many	TRBJ2-2	CSATSWAQGDTGELFF	TGCAGTGCTACCTCCTGGGCCCAGGGGGACACCGGGGAGCTGTTTTTT
TRBV30	NA	many	TRBJ1-1	CAWSVQMNTEAFF	TGTGCCTGGAGTGTCCAGATGAACACTGAAGCTTTCTTT
TRBV7-3	TRBD1	NA	TRBJ1-4	CASSLPGQGGEKLFF	TGTGCCAGCAGCTTACCGGGACAGGGGGGTGAAAAACTGTTTTTT
TRBV28	TRBD1	NA	TRBJ2-1	CASSYRGFKFF	TGTGCCAGCAGTTACAGGGGCTTCAAGTTCTTC
TRBV9	NA	NA	TRBJ2-1	CASSVAGGPANEQFF	TGTGCCAGCAGCGTAGCCGGGGGCCCCGCCAATGAGCAGTTCTTC
TRBV7-9	NA	few	TRBJ1-1	CASSSDGRGIAEAFF	TGTGCCAGCAGCTCAGACGGACGGGGGATCGCTGAAGCTTTCTTT
TRBV7-6	TRBD1	NA	TRBJ1-6	CASSPTGGGRSPLHF	TGTGCCAGCAGCCCTACAGGGGGCGGACGGTCGCCCCTCCACTTT
TRBV9	NA	many	TRBJ1-3	CASSVAGTGGGNTIYF	TGTGCCAGCAGCGTAGCTGGTACCGGGGGTGGAAACACCATATATTTT
TRBV28	NA	few	TRBJ1-2	CASSIPGGDYGYTF	TGTGCCAGCAGCATTCCGGGGGGTGACTATGGCTACACCTTC
TRBV12-3/TRBV12-4	NA	many	TRBJ1-4	CASSLRGRSEKLFF	TGTGCCAGCAGTTTACGGGGGAGGTCGGAAAAACTGTTTTTT
TRBV5-1	NA	many	TRBJ1-1	CASSLEGFTEAFF	TGCGCCAGCAGCTTGGAGGGGTTCACTGAAGCTTTCTTT
TRBV28	TRBD1	NA	TRBJ2-3	CASSPTGDSTDTQYF	TGTGCCAGCAGTCCAACAGGGGATAGCACAGATACGCAGTATTTT
TRBV5-4	TRBD1	many	TRBJ2-1	CASSLAGGGYNEQFF	TGTGCCAGCAGCTTGGCAGGGGGTGGTTACAATGAGCAGTTCTTC
TRBV10-2	NA	few	TRBJ2-5	CASSEASRGQETQYF	TGCGCCAGCAGCGAAGCCTCGCGTGGGCAAGAGACCCAGTACTTC